These 6 T cell receptor beta chains share one sample of origin, sequenced in a study of CD8 T cells in Susac syndrome. The authors reverse transcribed roughly 0.5 to 1 ug RNA with random hexamers. TCRdb independently ran MiXCR on the immunoSEQ multiplex PCR reads; one entry per CDR3 protein. The table shows 55,000 to 75,000 distinct CDR3 sequences, with 93% occurring only once. The material sequenced was CD4+ T cells from PBMCs. Receptors were obtained from a human donor with Susac syndrome.

This clonotype was seen just once. The CDR3 here is CASSPDMIGQYF. CDR3 DNA: TGTGCCAGCTCACCTGACATGATAGGGCAGTACTTC. This rearrangement joins TRBV18 to TRBJ2-7, with D uncertain. The germline CDR1 and CDR2 sequences are KGHSH and LQKENI. There are 12 residues in the CDR3. Trimming took 3 bases from V and 9 from J, leaving 12 bases between them. The full variable domain, with the rest looked up from reference TRBV18 and TRBJ2-7, is NAGVMQNPRHLVRRRGQEARLRCSPMKGHSHVYWYRQLPEEGLKFMVYLQKENIIDESGMPKERFSAEFPKEGPSILRIQQVVRGDSAAYFCASSPDMIGQYFGPGTRLTVT.

The chain is built from TRBV20-1 and TRBJ1-1, with TRBD1 matching over 7 bases. Germline V lookup: CDR1 DFQATT, CDR2 SNEGSKA (reference sequence). Trimming cost V 3 bases and J 4 bases; bases outside gene matches: 8. The CDR3 covers 14 residues. The CDR3 sequence is CSARRGTAGTEAFF. CDR3 bases: TGCAGTGCTAGGCGGGGGACAGCCGGCACTGAAGCTTTCTTT.

The chain employs TRBV14 and TRBJ2-1; possible D gene TRBD1, 6 bases. Trimming took 4 bases from V and 9 from J, leaving 13 bases between them. CDR1 is SGHDN, CDR2 FVKESK, per germline. The CDR3 length is 13 residues. This CDR3 is CASSRQAQGEQFF. CDR3 sequence (DNA): TGTGCCAGCAGCCGACAGGCCCAGGGTGAGCAGTTCTTC.

The chain joins TRBV18 to TRBJ1-6, with 9 bases fitting TRBD1. The CDR3 is 14 amino acids. V lost 10 bases to trimming and J lost 10 bases; unmatched junction nucleotides: 11. From germline, CDR1 is KGHSH and CDR2 LQKENI. The CDR3, as DNA: TGTGCCACCAAAAAGACAGGGGGGAGCTCACCCCTCCACTTT. Protein product: CATKKTGGSSPLHF.

Here the CDR3 reads CASSLRSQGNEQFF. CDR3 nucleotide sequence: TGCGCCAGCAGCTTGCGATCACAGGGGAATGAGCAGTTCTTC. The V gene is TRBV5-1, the J gene TRBJ2-1; 7 bases are shared with TRBD1. The CDR3 spans 14 residues. After removal of 1 base from V and 7 bases from J, the junction contained 5 bases not matched to a gene. Germline loops: CDR1 SGHRS, CDR2 YFSETQ.

The chain combines TRBV20-1 with TRBJ2-7, with 7 positions matching TRBD1. The J segment lost 2 bases and the V segment lost 4 bases, leaving 11 bases of the junction unmatched. From germline, CDR1 is DFQATT and CDR2 SNEGSKA (reference sequence). The CDR3 spans 15 residues. The CDR3 bases are TGCAGTGCTAAGGCCTTACAGGGGAGCACCTACGAGCAGTACTTC. Translating it yields CSAKALQGSTYEQYF.